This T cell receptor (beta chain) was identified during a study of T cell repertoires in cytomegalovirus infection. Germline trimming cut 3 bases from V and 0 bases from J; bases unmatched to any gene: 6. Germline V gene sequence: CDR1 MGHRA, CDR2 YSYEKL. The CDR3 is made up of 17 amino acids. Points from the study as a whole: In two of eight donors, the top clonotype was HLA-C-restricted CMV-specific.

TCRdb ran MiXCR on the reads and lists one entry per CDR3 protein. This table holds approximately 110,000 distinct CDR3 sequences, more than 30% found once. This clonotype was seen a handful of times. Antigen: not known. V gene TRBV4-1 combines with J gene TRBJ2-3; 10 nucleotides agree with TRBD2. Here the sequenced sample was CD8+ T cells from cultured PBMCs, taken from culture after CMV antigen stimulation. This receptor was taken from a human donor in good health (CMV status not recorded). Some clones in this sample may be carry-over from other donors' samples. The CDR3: CASSHRIAGGSTDTQYF. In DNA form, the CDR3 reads TGCGCCAGCAGCCACAGAATAGCGGGGGGTAGCACAGATACGCAGTATTTT.